The sequence of this TCR beta chain was determined in a study of cytomegalovirus exposure and HLA in healthy donors. Primers for the PCR totalled 60 Vbeta and 13 Jbeta. Assay used: immunoSEQ multiplex PCR; TCRdb lists only in-frame clones, some missing. The table shows around 160,000 clones, with around 85% occurring only once. The CMV serostatus of this donor was not recorded. As concerns this clone: The antigen is not known.

CDR3 length equals 15 residues. Trimming cost V 8 bases and J 6 bases; bases outside gene matches: 10. Germline V lookup: CDR1 MNHEY, CDR2 SVGAGI. General observations from the study: Later, TCR association rates were found to vary by HLA locus, highest for DRB1 and lowest for HLA-C.

The chain combines TRBV6-5 with TRBJ2-2; the match to TRBD2 covers 9 bases. This receptor was taken from a human donor in good health. The sequencing input was PBMCs. The DNA of the CDR3 is TGTGCCAGCGGGGAGGCGGGGGGGCAATCCGGGGAGCTGTTTTTT. This sequence encodes CASGEAGGQSGELFF.